The 5 T cell receptor beta chains below were found in one sample sequenced in a study of identifying expanded T cells in peripheral blood. The table came from immunoSEQ multiplex PCR; TCRdb's copy has only in-frame clones and leaves some out. This table holds about 100,000 clones, 70% to 90% found once. Sequenced sample: blood. The receptors here all came from a person aged 18 to 70 in good health.

The chain uses TRBV19 and TRBJ1-2, with D possibly being TRBD1 (6 bases). Trimming took off 3 bases at V and 0 bases at J, with 11 bases between the two ends. The CDR3 is 15 residues long. Germline V CDR1 and CDR2: LNHDA, SQIVND (reference sequence). The CDR3 loop reads CASSIQGSTNYGYTF. DNA for the CDR3: TGTGCCAGTAGTATCCAGGGGTCCACTAACTATGGCTACACCTTC.

V and J are TRBV28 and TRBJ1-2; D unclear. The CDR3 has 14 residues. V was clipped by 3 bases and J by 4 bases, with 12 bases between them. Germline CDR1 and CDR2: MDHEN and SYDVKM. DNA for the CDR3: TGTGCCAGCAGTTTGGGTGGGAGGTCCTATGGCTACACCTTC. This codes for CASSLGGRSYGYTF.

This clone was detected only a few times. This chain uses TRBV11-2 with TRBJ2-3, with 8 nucleotides matching TRBD1. Germline V lookup: CDR1 SGHAT, CDR2 FQNNGV. The CDR3 length is 16 residues. The ends lost 5 bases at V and 2 bases at J; junction bases unmatched: 9. The CDR3 coding sequence is TGTGCCAGCAGCCCCAGGGGGCGGGGTGCCACAGATACGCAGTATTTT. Translating gives CASSPRGRGATDTQYF.

The chain couples TRBV4-1 to TRBJ2-7, with 8 bases that match TRBD2. Germline CDR1 is MGHRA and CDR2 is YSYEKL. This CDR3 has 15 amino acids. Unmatched junction bases numbered 11, after V lost 6 bases and J lost 4 bases. The CDR3 sequence: CASSPARGGLYEQYF. The CDR3 DNA sequence: TGCGCCAGCAGTCCCGCCCGGGGGGGCCTTTACGAGCAGTACTTC.

CDR3 loop: CASIPQGGEKLFF. In DNA form, the CDR3 reads TGTGCCAGTATCCCACAGGGAGGGGAAAAACTGTTTTTT. V is TRBV19 and J is TRBJ1-4; D perhaps matches TRBD1 (6 bases). Per germline, CDR1 LNHDA and CDR2 SQIVND (reference sequence). V lost 7 bases to trimming and J lost 8 bases, with 14 bases between them. The CDR3 has 13 residues.